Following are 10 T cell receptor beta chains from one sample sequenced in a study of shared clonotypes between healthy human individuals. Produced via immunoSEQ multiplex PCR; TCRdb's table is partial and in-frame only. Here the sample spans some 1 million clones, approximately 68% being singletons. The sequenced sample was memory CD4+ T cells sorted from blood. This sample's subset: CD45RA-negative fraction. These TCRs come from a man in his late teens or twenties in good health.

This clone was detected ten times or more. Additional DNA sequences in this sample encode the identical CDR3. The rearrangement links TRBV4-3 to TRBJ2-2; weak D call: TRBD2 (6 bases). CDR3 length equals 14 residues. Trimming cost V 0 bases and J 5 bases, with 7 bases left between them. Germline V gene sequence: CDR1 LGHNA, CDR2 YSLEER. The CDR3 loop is CASSQERGTGELFF. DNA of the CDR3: TGCGCCAGCAGCCAAGAACGGGGGACCGGGGAGCTGTTTTTT.

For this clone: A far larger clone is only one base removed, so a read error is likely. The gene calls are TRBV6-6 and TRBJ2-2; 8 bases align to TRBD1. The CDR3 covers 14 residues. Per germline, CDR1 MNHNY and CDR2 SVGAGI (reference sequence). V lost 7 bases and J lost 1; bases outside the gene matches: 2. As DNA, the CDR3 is TGTGCCAGCAAAGGACAGGGGAACACCGGGGAGCTGTTTTTT. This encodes CASKGQGNTGELFF.

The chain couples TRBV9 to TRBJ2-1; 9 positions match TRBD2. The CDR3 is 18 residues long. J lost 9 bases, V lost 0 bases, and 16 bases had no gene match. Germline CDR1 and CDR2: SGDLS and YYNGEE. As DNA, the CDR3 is TGTGCCAGCAGCGTAGGAAAAGGGGGGACTAGCCCTCATAGTGAGCAGTTCTTC. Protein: CASSVGKGGTSPHSEQFF.

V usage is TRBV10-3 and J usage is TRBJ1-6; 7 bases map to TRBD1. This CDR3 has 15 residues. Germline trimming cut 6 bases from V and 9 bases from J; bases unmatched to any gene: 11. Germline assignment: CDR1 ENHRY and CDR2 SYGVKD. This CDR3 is CAIRGQAMEGSPLHF. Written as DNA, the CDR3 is TGTGCCATCAGAGGACAGGCCATGGAAGGTTCACCCCTCCACTTT.

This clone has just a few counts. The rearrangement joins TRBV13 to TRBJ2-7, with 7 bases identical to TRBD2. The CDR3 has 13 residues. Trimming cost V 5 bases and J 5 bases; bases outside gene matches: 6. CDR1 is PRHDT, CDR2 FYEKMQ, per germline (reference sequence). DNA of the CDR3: TGTGCCAGCAGCAAACGACTAGCCCACGAGCAGTACTTC. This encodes CASSKRLAHEQYF. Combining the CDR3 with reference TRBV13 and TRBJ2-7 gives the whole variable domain AAGVIQSPRHLIKEKRETATLKCYPIPRHDTVYWYQQGPGQDPQFLISFYEKMQSDKGSIPDRFSAQQFSDYHSELNMSSLELGDSALYFCASSKRLAHEQYFGPGTRLTVT.

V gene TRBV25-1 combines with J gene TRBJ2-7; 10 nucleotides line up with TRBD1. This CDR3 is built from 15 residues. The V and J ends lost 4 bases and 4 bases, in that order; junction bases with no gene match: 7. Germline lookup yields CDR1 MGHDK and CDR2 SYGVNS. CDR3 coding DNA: TGTGCCAGCAGTGCTTCCGGGACAGGGGCATACGAGCAGTACTTC. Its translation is CASSASGTGAYEQYF.

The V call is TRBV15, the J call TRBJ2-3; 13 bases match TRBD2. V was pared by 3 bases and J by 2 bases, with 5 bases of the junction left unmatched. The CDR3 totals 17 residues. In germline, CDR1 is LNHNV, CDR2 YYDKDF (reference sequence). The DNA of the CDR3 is TGTGCCACCAGCAGCCCTGGACTAGCGGGAGCCACAGATACGCAGTATTTT. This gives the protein CATSSPGLAGATDTQYF.

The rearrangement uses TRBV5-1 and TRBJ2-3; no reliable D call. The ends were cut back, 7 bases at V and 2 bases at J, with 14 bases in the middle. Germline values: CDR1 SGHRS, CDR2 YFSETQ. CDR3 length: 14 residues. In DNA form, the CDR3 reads TGCGCCAGCTGCCTCAAGGCTTACACAGATACGCAGTATTTT. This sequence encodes CASCLKAYTDTQYF.

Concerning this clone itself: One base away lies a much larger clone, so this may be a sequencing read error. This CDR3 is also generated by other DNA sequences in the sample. The chain's CDR3 is CSARADEQYF. In DNA form, the CDR3 reads TGCAGTGCTAGGGCGGACGAGCAGTACTTC. The chain has TRBV20-1 and TRBJ2-7, with no clear D. The germline V and J ends were trimmed by 3 bases and 5 bases, with 5 bases remaining between them. The germline CDR1 and CDR2 sequences are DFQATT and SNEGSKA (reference sequence). This CDR3 is built from 10 residues.

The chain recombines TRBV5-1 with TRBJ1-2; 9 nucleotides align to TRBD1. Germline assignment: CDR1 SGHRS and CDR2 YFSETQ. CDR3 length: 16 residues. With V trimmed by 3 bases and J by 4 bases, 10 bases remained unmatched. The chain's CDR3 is CASSYAGTGPAYGYTF. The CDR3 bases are TGCGCCAGCAGCTACGCCGGGACAGGGCCCGCCTATGGCTACACCTTC.